Shown below are 27 T cell receptor beta chains from a single sample sequenced in a study of beta chain features in type 1 diabetes. Expressed TCRB transcripts were sequenced because the isolated RNA had all been reverse transcribed beforehand. Clones were read by immunoSEQ multiplex PCR, and TCRdb kept only the in-frame ones, dropping some. Of 38,000 or so clones detected, roughly two thirds appear once; the ten largest clones hold 2% to 2.5%. The material sequenced was Tregs from blood. Receptors originate from a young woman in good health.

V is TRBV7-9 and J is TRBJ2-1; the match to TRBD1 covers 7 bases. Germline CDR1 and CDR2: SEHNR and FQNEAQ (reference sequence). Losses at the gene ends were 5 bases for V and 10 bases for J; bases not matched to a gene: 5. The CDR3 is 12 residues long. CDR3 nucleotides: TGTGCCAGCAGCAGAACAGGGGTCGAGCAGTTCTTC. Residues: CASSRTGVEQFF.

The chain uses TRBV7-9 and TRBJ1-3; 9 bases are shared with TRBD1. This CDR3 spans 16 amino acids. V gave up 5 bases and J gave up 4 bases; unmatched junction bases: 9. Per germline, CDR1 SEHNR and CDR2 FQNEAQ (reference sequence). The CDR3 DNA follows: TGTGCCAGCAGCCCGGGACAGGGAACGGGGGGAAACACCATATATTTT. As protein: CASSPGQGTGGNTIYF.

The chain couples TRBV7-9 to TRBJ2-1; TRBD2 aligns across 7 bases. Per germline, CDR1 SEHNR and CDR2 FQNEAQ (reference sequence). The CDR3 is 16 residues long. V gave up 1 base and J gave up 7 bases; unmatched junction bases: 10. As DNA, the CDR3 is TGTGCCAGCAGCTTAGGCCGGGCGGGAGTTATTAATGAGCAGTTCTTC. Translating it yields CASSLGRAGVINEQFF.

The V gene is TRBV7-3, the J gene TRBJ2-5; 7 bases align to TRBD2. The CDR3 contains 16 residues. Germline-derived CDR1 and CDR2 are SGHTA and FQGTGA. V dropped 1 base and J dropped 2; count of bases not matched to a gene: 7. CDR3 coding DNA: TGTGCCAGCAGCTTAAACGGGGGGACGAGACAAGAGACCCAGTACTTC. Encoded protein: CASSLNGGTRQETQYF.

This clone was seen more than once but under ten times. The V gene is TRBV19, the J gene TRBJ2-1, with 9 bases that match TRBD2. CDR1 and CDR2 (germline): LNHDA, SQIVND (reference sequence). The CDR3 consists of 14 residues. J was trimmed by 12 bases and V by 5 bases; bases with no gene match: 11. CDR3 bases: TGTGCCAGTAGTGCTTCCCAGTCTAGCGGGATGCAGTTCTTC. Its translation: CASSASQSSGMQFF. Complete variable domain (other parts from reference TRBV19 and TRBJ2-1): DGGITQSPKYLFRKEGQNVTLSCEQNLNHDAMYWYRQDPGQGLRLIYYSQIVNDFQKGDIAEGYSVSREKKESFPLTVTSAQKNPTAFYLCASSASQSSGMQFFGPGTRLTVL.

This rearrangement joins TRBV30 to TRBJ2-1; 7 nucleotides match TRBD1. The junction had 10 bases not matched to a gene; V was cut back by 8 bases and J by 6 bases. The CDR3 runs to 13 residues. Germline values: CDR1 GTSNPN, CDR2 SVGIG (reference sequence). The CDR3 spells CAIHRGRGNEQFF. CDR3 coding DNA: TGTGCCATCCACAGGGGTCGGGGCAATGAGCAGTTCTTC.

The J gene is TRBJ2-1, the V gene TRBV7-2, with D possibly matching TRBD2 (6 bases). CDR3 size: 14 residues. Germline V CDR1 and CDR2: SGHTA, FQGNSA. The V end lost 5 bases, the J end lost 7 bases, and 15 bases lay between the germline ends. The CDR3 sequence: CASSPQREINEQFF. The CDR3, as DNA: TGTGCCAGCAGCCCCCAACGGGAGATTAATGAGCAGTTCTTC.

This chain joins TRBV7-2 and TRBJ1-1; TRBD1 aligns across 9 bases. Germline V lookup: CDR1 SGHTA, CDR2 FQGNSA. The V and J ends lost 4 bases and 0 bases, in that order; junction bases with no gene match: 6. CDR3 length: 16 amino acids. The CDR3, as DNA: TGTGCCAGCAGCTCCAGGGGGACAGGGATGAACACTGAAGCTTTCTTT. As protein: CASSSRGTGMNTEAFF.

In nucleotides, the CDR3 is TGCGCCAGCAGCCTGGAACGTAGCTCTGGAAACACCATATATTTT. Its translation: CASSLERSSGNTIYF. The rearrangement uses TRBV5-1 and TRBJ1-3; D not certain. V was clipped by 4 bases and J by 0 bases, with 11 bases between them. The germline V gene has CDR1 SGHRS and CDR2 YFSETQ. This CDR3 has 15 residues.

For the CDR3, the DNA is TGTGCCAGCAGACGGACAGCTATAAACACTGAAGCTTTCTTT. Its protein product is CASRRTAINTEAFF. The V gene is TRBV7-2, the J gene TRBJ1-1, with D maybe TRBD1 (6 bases). CDR1 and CDR2 (germline): SGHTA, FQGNSA. The ends were cut back, 6 bases at V and 2 bases at J, with 13 bases in the middle. The CDR3 runs to 14 residues.

The rearrangement uses TRBV6-5 and TRBJ1-1; 9 positions agree with TRBD1. The V gene end was trimmed by 7 bases and the J gene end by 4 bases; junction bases not matched to a gene: 7. CDR3 size: 14 residues. Germline V gene lookup returns CDR1 MNHEY and CDR2 SVGAGI. The CDR3: CASKKDRGITEAFF. CDR3 sequence (DNA): TGTGCCAGCAAAAAGGACAGGGGTATCACTGAAGCTTTCTTT.

This clone was observed a few times. V usage is TRBV7-2 and J usage is TRBJ2-7; 9 bases are shared with TRBD1. The CDR3 totals 15 residues. Germline lookup yields CDR1 SGHTA and CDR2 FQGNSA. J was trimmed by 3 bases and V by 5 bases; bases with no gene match: 8. The DNA of the CDR3 is TGTGCCAGCAGCCCACCGGGACAGGGCCGCTACGAGCAGTACTTC. Protein product: CASSPPGQGRYEQYF.

This clone was seen only once. The rearrangement links TRBV27 to TRBJ2-2, with D possibly being TRBD1 (6 bases). The CDR3 runs 15 residues. V lost 6 bases and J 5 bases, leaving 16 bases between the germline ends. CDR1 MNHEY and CDR2 SMNVEV come from the germline V gene (reference sequence). The CDR3 is CASRQGGAFTGELFF. In DNA, the CDR3 is TGTGCCAGCAGACAGGGTGGGGCATTTACCGGGGAGCTGTTTTTT.

The gene calls are TRBV25-1 and TRBJ1-5; D uncertain. The CDR3 runs 15 residues. V gave up 1 base and J gave up 9 bases, with 16 bases separating them. Germline V gene lookup returns CDR1 MGHDK and CDR2 SYGVNS. The CDR3 loop is CASSEFGSAGWPQHF. The CDR3 DNA follows: TGTGCCAGCAGTGAATTCGGCAGCGCGGGTTGGCCCCAGCATTTT.

The chain's CDR3 is CASSWGWGQGFTDTQYF. The CDR3 DNA is TGTGCCAGCAGCTGGGGGTGGGGACAGGGCTTCACAGATACGCAGTATTTT. V gene TRBV7-9 combines with J gene TRBJ2-3; 9 positions agree with TRBD1. Unmatched junction bases numbered 10, after V lost 4 bases and J lost 2 bases. The CDR3 is 17 amino acids. The germline CDR1 and CDR2 sequences are SEHNR and FQNEAQ (reference sequence). Filled out from reference TRBV7-9 and TRBJ2-3, the complete variable domain reads DTGVSQNPRHKITKRGQNVTFRCDPISEHNRLYWYRQTLGQGPEFLTYFQNEAQLEKSRLLSDRFSAERPKGSFSTLEIQRTEQGDSAMYLCASSWGWGQGFTDTQYFGPGTRLTVL.

The chain recombines TRBV5-1 with TRBJ1-1; 7 bases agree with TRBD1. Germline V CDR1 and CDR2: SGHRS, YFSETQ. V gave up 0 bases and J gave up 5 bases; unmatched junction bases: 7. The CDR3 runs 15 residues. The CDR3 is CASSLATGVGTEAFF. CDR3 nucleotides: TGCGCCAGCAGCTTGGCCACAGGGGTGGGAACTGAAGCTTTCTTT.

This chain uses TRBV27 with TRBJ2-1; D not resolved. The CDR3 length is 14 residues. Trimming stripped 7 bases from V and 6 bases from J, with 16 bases between. Germline V gene lookup returns CDR1 MNHEY and CDR2 SMNVEV (reference sequence). The CDR3: CASKVSLRPNEQFF. The CDR3, as DNA: TGTGCCAGCAAAGTTAGCCTACGCCCCAATGAGCAGTTCTTC.

V is TRBV28 and J is TRBJ1-5, with D possibly being TRBD1 (5 bases). V was clipped by 8 bases and J by 7 bases, with 21 bases between them. CDR3 size: 15 residues. Per germline, CDR1 MDHEN and CDR2 SYDVKM. The chain's CDR3 is CASPPASGGWQPQHF. The CDR3 DNA sequence: TGTGCCAGCCCCCCAGCTAGCGGGGGATGGCAGCCCCAGCATTTT.

This chain links TRBV13 with TRBJ2-5, with 7 bases fitting TRBD1. The CDR3 length is 16 residues. The V gene end was trimmed by 5 bases and the J gene end by 0 bases; junction bases not matched to a gene: 9. Germline lookup yields CDR1 PRHDT and CDR2 FYEKMQ (reference sequence). The CDR3 loop is CASSDSGQMYQETQYF. CDR3 DNA: TGTGCCAGCAGCGATTCGGGACAGATGTACCAAGAGACCCAGTACTTC.

The V gene is TRBV18, the J gene TRBJ1-4; 7 nucleotides line up with TRBD1. Trimming took 6 bases from V and 8 from J; bases not matched to a gene: 6. The length of the CDR3 is 13 residues. Per germline, CDR1 KGHSH and CDR2 LQKENI. The CDR3 region has the DNA TGTGCCAGCTCTACAGGGACAGACGAAAAACTGTTTTTT. This encodes CASSTGTDEKLFF.

This chain connects TRBV7-9 to TRBJ2-3; D gene uncertain. From germline, CDR1 is SEHNR and CDR2 FQNEAQ (reference sequence). CDR3 size: 14 residues. V lost 3 bases and J lost 2, with 9 bases in between. CDR3 DNA sequence: TGTGCCAGCAGCTTTCTAGGTATCACAGATACGCAGTATTTT. Its protein is CASSFLGITDTQYF.

The rearrangement joins TRBV2 to TRBJ2-7; 11 bases match TRBD2. CDR1 SNHLY and CDR2 FYNNEI come from the germline V gene. Trimming removed 6 bases from V and 1 base from J; junction bases left unmatched: 5. There are 15 residues in the CDR3. CDR3 residues: CASRNRLAGSYEQYF. CDR3 coding DNA: TGTGCCAGCAGGAACAGACTAGCGGGGTCCTACGAGCAGTACTTC.

On this clone: The junction departs from germline at one end; a sequencing error may be responsible. The chain carries TRBV5-6 and TRBJ1-4; D might be TRBD1 (5 bases). Germline loops: CDR1 SGHDT, CDR2 YYEEEE. CDR3 length equals 14 residues. This CDR3 is CTSSSWRGFEKLFF. The CDR3 nucleotides read TGTACCAGCAGCTCATGGCGGGGGTTTGAAAAACTGTTTTTT.

Only a few counts were recorded for this clone. CDR3 residues: CASTPGQLNTEAFF. The CDR3 nucleotides are TGTGCCAGCACTCCGGGACAACTGAACACTGAAGCTTTCTTT. The gene calls are TRBV18 and TRBJ1-1, with a possible D match to TRBD1 (6 bases). The ends were cut back, 8 bases at V and 0 bases at J, with 13 bases in the middle. Germline values: CDR1 KGHSH, CDR2 LQKENI. The CDR3 contains 14 residues. Drawing the rest from reference TRBV18 and TRBJ1-1, the complete variable domain is NAGVMQNPRHLVRRRGQEARLRCSPMKGHSHVYWYRQLPEEGLKFMVYLQKENIIDESGMPKERFSAEFPKEGPSILRIQQVVRGDSAAYFCASTPGQLNTEAFFGQGTRLTVV.

The J gene is TRBJ2-7, the V gene TRBV5-1; the D gene is possibly TRBD1 (5 bases). V was pared by 3 bases and J by 5 bases, with 15 bases between. The CDR3 loop spans 14 amino acids. The V gene's germline CDR1 is SGHRS and CDR2 YFSETQ. The CDR3, as DNA: TGCGCCAGCAGCTGGGGCGGAGAGACGGACGAGCAGTACTTC. Amino acids: CASSWGGETDEQYF.

The V gene is TRBV13, the J gene TRBJ2-7; 7 nucleotides align to TRBD1. The CDR3 covers 15 residues. Germline V gives CDR1 PRHDT, CDR2 FYEKMQ (reference sequence). Unmatched junction bases numbered 10, after V lost 3 bases and J lost 5 bases. CDR3 loop: CASSFPAGGIHEQYF. The CDR3 bases are TGTGCCAGCAGCTTCCCCGCAGGGGGTATCCACGAGCAGTACTTC. The variable domain in full, completed from reference TRBV13 and TRBJ2-7, reads AAGVIQSPRHLIKEKRETATLKCYPIPRHDTVYWYQQGPGQDPQFLISFYEKMQSDKGSIPDRFSAQQFSDYHSELNMSSLELGDSALYFCASSFPAGGIHEQYFGPGTRLTVT.

With regard to this clone: The same CDR3 is also encoded by other DNA sequences in this sample. J is TRBJ2-5 and V is TRBV19; D remains ambiguous. The germline gives CDR1 LNHDA, CDR2 SQIVND (reference sequence). The ends were cut back, 3 bases at V and 5 bases at J, with 4 bases in the middle. The CDR3 sequence is 11 residues long. The CDR3 region has the DNA TGTGCCAGTAGTATTCGGGAGACCCAGTACTTC. Its translation is CASSIRETQYF. Full variable domain (remainder filled in from reference TRBV19 and TRBJ2-5): DGGITQSPKYLFRKEGQNVTLSCEQNLNHDAMYWYRQDPGQGLRLIYYSQIVNDFQKGDIAEGYSVSREKKESFPLTVTSAQKNPTAFYLCASSIRETQYFGPGTRLLVL.